This T cell receptor beta chain was obtained from a study of blood T cells in healthy people across ages. There are 15 residues in the CDR3. The V gene's germline CDR1 is SNHLY and CDR2 FYNNEI. With 10 bases clipped from V and 2 bases from J, the junction kept 11 bases outside the gene matches. Through a sample-barcoded 5' primer and a J-beta primer mix, a second PCR was run for roughly 6 to 11 cycles. MiXCR was run by TCRdb on the 5' RACE reads, yielding one entry per CDR3 protein. The sample shows hundreds of thousands of distinct CDR3 sequences, 55% to 75% of them seen only once. Sequencing was performed on blood. The rearrangement uses TRBV2 and TRBJ2-3; 8 nucleotides line up with TRBD2. This clonotype originated in a young man in good health. CDR3 DNA sequence: TGTGCCACATTAAAACTAGCGGAGACCACAGATACGCAGTATTTT. This codes for CATLKLAETTDTQYF.